This T cell receptor (beta chain) was documented in a study of blood T cell repertoires in COVID-19. This clone came up a few times. Per the original methods: Nucleated cell counts were estimated from reference gene primer amplification. Sequenced by immunoSEQ multiplex PCR; TCRdb stores in-frame clones only, minus some. V, J and clone size reflect that table, while D and trimming were determined from the DNA. The table includes about 150,000 clones, around 86% detected once. What was sequenced was peripheral blood. The sequence derives from a man in his sixties with COVID-19, enrolled during active disease.

CDR3 region: CASSLDSGGEQFF. CDR3 in DNA: TGTGCCAGCAGCTTAGATTCTGGCGGTGAGCAGTTCTTC. The chain employs TRBV11-3 and TRBJ2-1; D not certain. This CDR3 comprises 13 residues. V gave up 0 bases and J gave up 9 bases, with 9 bases separating them. CDR1 and CDR2 (germline): SGHNT, YENEEA.